The 30 T cell receptor beta chains below were found in one sample sequenced in a study. Using its own MiXCR run on the RT-PCR reads, TCRdb lists one record per CDR3 protein. Here the sample spans 650,000 to 800,000 distinct CDR3 sequences, 14% being singletons. The source material was memory CD4+ T cells from blood. The receptors come from a female donor in good health, serving as a healthy control.

The genes are TRBV20-1 and TRBJ1-6; the D is unclear. Germline assignment: CDR1 DFQATT and CDR2 SNEGSKA (reference sequence). V was cut by 0 bases and J by 9 bases, with 12 bases left in between. The CDR3 covers 14 residues. The CDR3 DNA follows: TGCAGTGCTAGAGATGGAGGGTTTGGTTCACCCCTCCACTTT. Protein sequence: CSARDGGFGSPLHF.

The sample holds many counts of this clonotype. This sequence joins TRBV20-1 and TRBJ1-1, with 7 bases aligning to TRBD1. In germline, CDR1 is DFQATT, CDR2 SNEGSKA (reference sequence). V was pared by 5 bases and J by 0 bases, with 6 bases of the junction left unmatched. CDR3 length equals 14 residues. CDR3 region: CSAGRQGMNTEAFF. CDR3 nucleotide sequence: TGCAGTGCTGGGAGACAGGGTATGAACACTGAAGCTTTCTTT.

The chain joins TRBV11-2 to TRBJ1-1; D is uncertain. Germline V gene lookup returns CDR1 SGHAT and CDR2 FQNNGV. This CDR3 is built from 12 residues. V gave up 4 bases and J gave up 11 bases, with 14 bases separating them. The CDR3 is CASSSGLPPAFF. The CDR3 DNA reads TGTGCCAGCAGCTCAGGACTCCCGCCGGCTTTCTTT.

CDR3 residues: CASSSLGGDTDTQYF. CDR3 bases: TGTGCCAGCAGTTCCCTTGGGGGTGACACAGATACGCAGTATTTT. V gene TRBV12-3 or TRBV12-4 combines with J gene TRBJ2-3; D is tentatively TRBD1 or TRBD2 (5 bases each). Trimming took off 4 bases at V and 2 bases at J, with 13 bases between the two ends. This CDR3 has 15 amino acids.

The chain combines TRBV6-2 or TRBV6-3 with TRBJ2-7, with D perhaps matching TRBD2 (5 bases). Germline-derived CDR1 and CDR2 are MNHEY and SVGEGT. CDR3 length: 13 residues. Trimming pared 2 bases from V and 3 bases from J, leaving 8 bases between. For the CDR3, the DNA is TGTGCCAGCAGTTACGGGAGCGGCTACGAGCAGTACTTC. It translates to CASSYGSGYEQYF.

This clonotype came up many times. The chain recombines TRBV5-6 with TRBJ2-5; perhaps TRBD2 as D (5 bases). The germline V gene encodes CDR1 SGHDT and CDR2 YYEEEE. Trimming took off 2 bases at V and 0 bases at J, with 11 bases between the two ends. This CDR3 is 15 amino acids long. This CDR3 reads CASSFWGDHQETQYF. CDR3 coding DNA: TGTGCCAGCAGCTTTTGGGGAGACCACCAAGAGACCCAGTACTTC.

This clonotype was picked up many times. The chain carries TRBV20-1 and TRBJ2-7; D is ambiguous. Per germline, CDR1 DFQATT and CDR2 SNEGSKA (reference sequence). This CDR3 is 12 amino acids long. Between the trimmed V and J ends, which lost 7 bases and 2 bases, there was a span of 12 bases. CDR3 residues: CSGTDRPYEQYF. CDR3 nucleotides: TGCAGTGGCACGGACCGTCCCTACGAGCAGTACTTC.

In this sample, this clonotype turned up a few times. This sequence joins TRBV28 and TRBJ2-1, with D hard to call. Trimming removed 2 bases at V and 5 bases at J, with 7 bases between. The CDR3 extends over 13 amino acids. The germline CDR1 and CDR2 sequences are MDHEN and SYDVKM. The CDR3 region has the DNA TGTGCCAGCAGTTTAACACTGCACAATGAGCAGTTCTTC. Translation gives CASSLTLHNEQFF.

This clonotype came up many times. One junction end does not reproduce the germline sequence, and a read error may be involved. The chain couples TRBV15 to TRBJ2-2; D is ambiguous. The CDR3 loop spans 12 amino acids. Germline-derived CDR1 and CDR2 are LNHNV and YYDKDF (reference sequence). The CDR3 here is CATSRVAGTELF. CDR3 coding DNA: TGTGCCACCAGCAGAGTTGCCGGAACAGAGCTTTTT.

This clonotype has a count of ten or more. V gene TRBV2 combines with J gene TRBJ1-5, with TRBD1 identical over 7 bases. CDR1 and CDR2 (germline): SNHLY, FYNNEI. V dropped 7 bases and J dropped 5; count of bases not matched to a gene: 8. The length of the CDR3 is 14 residues. The CDR3 loop reads CASTPTGWDQPQHF. Written as DNA, the CDR3 is TGTGCCAGCACTCCGACAGGGTGGGATCAGCCCCAGCATTTT.

The chain is built from TRBV6-5 and TRBJ2-2, with no clear D. V was trimmed by 0 bases and J by 4 bases, leaving 12 bases between them. The CDR3 is 16 amino acids. Germline V gives CDR1 MNHEY, CDR2 SVGAGI. In DNA, the CDR3 is TGTGCCAGCAGTTACTCGTTTACAGCGACCACCGGGGAGCTGTTTTTT. Its protein is CASSYSFTATTGELFF.

The chain is built from TRBV15 and TRBJ2-1; no clear D gene. Germline-derived CDR1 and CDR2 are LNHNV and YYDKDF (reference sequence). The CDR3 is 14 amino acids. V lost 7 bases and J 2 bases, leaving 12 bases between the germline ends. The CDR3 region is CATIRAKTYNEQFF. DNA for the CDR3: TGTGCCACCATCCGGGCCAAGACCTACAATGAGCAGTTCTTC.

This clonotype was counted only a few times. The chain couples TRBV11-1 to TRBJ2-5, with D possibly being TRBD2 (6 bases). The CDR3 is made up of 15 amino acids. The ends were cut back, 4 bases at V and 2 bases at J, with 14 bases in the middle. The germline CDR1 and CDR2 sequences are SGHAT and FQDESV (reference sequence). The CDR3 reads CASSWGTFTQETQYF. For the CDR3, the DNA is TGTGCCAGCAGCTGGGGGACTTTTACTCAAGAGACCCAGTACTTC.

This clonotype was observed a handful of times. This sequence joins TRBV6-2 or TRBV6-3 and TRBJ1-1; tentative D call: TRBD1 (6 bases). Germline CDR1 MNHEY, CDR2 SVGEGT. The CDR3 has 12 residues. Between the trimmed V and J ends, which lost 7 bases and 5 bases, there was a span of 11 bases. The CDR3 DNA reads TGTGCCAGCAATTTCAGGGGAACTGAAGCTTTCTTT. Protein sequence: CASNFRGTEAFF.

This clonotype was detected many times. The V and J genes are TRBV5-5 and TRBJ1-1; D is ambiguous. This CDR3 has 12 amino acids. Germline-derived CDR1 and CDR2 are SGHKS and YYEKEE (reference sequence). V dropped 1 base and J dropped 7 bases, with 8 bases sitting between them. The DNA for the CDR3 is TGTGCCAGCAGCTTGTCCGTTGGTGAAGCTTTCTTT. The encoded protein is CASSLSVGEAFF. Full variable domain (outside the CDR3, taken from reference TRBV5-5 and TRBJ1-1): DAGVTQSPTHLIKTRGQQVTLRCSPISGHKSVSWYQQVLGQGPQFIFQYYEKEERGRGNFPDRFSARQFPNYSSELNVNALLLGDSALYLCASSLSVGEAFFGQGTRLTVV.

The chain combines TRBV10-3 with TRBJ2-2; the D gene is possibly TRBD1 (5 bases). Trimming stripped 5 bases from V and 0 bases from J, with 10 bases between. The CDR3 sequence is 15 residues long. The V gene's germline CDR1 is ENHRY and CDR2 SYGVKD. The DNA of the CDR3 is TGTGCCATCAGTATAGGACAAACGAACACCGGGGAGCTGTTTTTT. Translation gives CAISIGQTNTGELFF.

The V gene is TRBV4-2, the J gene TRBJ2-7; 7 bases are shared with TRBD2. The CDR3 covers 19 residues. Trimming took 1 base from V and 2 from J; bases not matched to a gene: 17. The germline V gene has CDR1 LGHNA and CDR2 YNFKEQ. Here the CDR3 reads CASSQVASAGASGAYEQYF. The CDR3 region has the DNA TGTGCCAGCAGCCAAGTGGCCTCGGCAGGCGCTAGCGGCGCCTACGAGCAGTACTTC.

This chain connects TRBV7-2 to TRBJ2-1, with unresolved D. The length of the CDR3 is 12 residues. Trimming left V 4 bases short and J 9 bases short, with 10 bases between. Germline V gene data show CDR1 as SGHTA and CDR2 as FQGNSA. The CDR3 nucleotides are TGTGCCAGCAGCTCTTTAGCCGTTGAGCAGTTCTTC. This codes for CASSSLAVEQFF.

The CDR3 region has the DNA TGCGCCAGCAGCCGTACTACAGGGGGCGTGAATGGCTACACCTTC. This encodes CASSRTTGGVNGYTF. The rearrangement links TRBV5-1 to TRBJ1-2, with 9 bases identical to TRBD1. Germline CDR1 SGHRS, CDR2 YFSETQ. J lost 6 bases, V lost 4 bases, and 10 bases had no gene match. The CDR3 is 15 amino acids.

Of note for this clonotype: The junction departs from the called germline gene at one end, perhaps through a read error. This chain joins TRBV12-3 or TRBV12-4 and TRBJ2-2; D may match TRBD1 or TRBD2 (5 bases each). This CDR3 comprises 12 residues. The CDR3 loop is CASSSGPGEMFF. In DNA form, the CDR3 reads TGTGCCAGCAGTTCGGGGCCCGGGGAGATGTTTTTT.

The rearrangement links TRBV12-3 or TRBV12-4 to TRBJ1-4; TRBD1 might be the D (5 bases). The germline V and J ends were trimmed by 6 bases and 3 bases, with 17 bases remaining between them. The CDR3 extends over 16 amino acids. The CDR3 DNA reads as TGTGCCAGCAGCCCGTATGGGACGGATGCTAATGAAAAACTGTTTTTT. Translated, it gives CASSPYGTDANEKLFF.

This clonotype has more than one count but fewer than ten. The chain combines TRBV4-3 with TRBJ1-5; D ambiguous. The CDR3 extends over 18 amino acids. CDR1 and CDR2 from the germline V gene are LGHNA and YSLEER. Trimming pared 3 bases from V and 6 bases from J, leaving 24 bases between. CDR3 loop: CASSQNGLKGVGVQPQHF. In nucleotides, the CDR3 is TGCGCCAGCAGCCAGAATGGGCTTAAGGGAGTGGGAGTTCAGCCCCAGCATTTT.

V and J are TRBV12-3 or TRBV12-4 and TRBJ2-1; D call uncertain. This CDR3 is built from 13 residues. Trimming removed 3 bases at V and 7 bases at J, with 10 bases between. CDR3 in DNA: TGTGCCAGCAGTTTTAGTTCCGGGAATGAGCAGTTCTTC. It is translated as CASSFSSGNEQFF.

This clonotype was observed many times. The rearrangement joins TRBV4-3 to TRBJ1-2, with TRBD1 as a possible D gene (6 bases). V lost 1 base and J lost 4, with 13 bases in between. CDR3 length equals 15 residues. Germline values: CDR1 LGHNA, CDR2 YSLEER. Written as DNA, the CDR3 is TGCGCCAGCAGCCAAGGTTGGGGGCAAGGCTATGGCTACACCTTC. It codes for CASSQGWGQGYGYTF.

This clonotype turned up a few times. The chain carries TRBV24-1 and TRBJ2-5; TRBD2 matches 7 bases. With V trimmed by 5 bases and J by 3 bases, 8 bases remained unmatched. CDR1 is KGHDR and CDR2 is SFDVKD in the germline V gene. The CDR3 sequence is 15 residues long. CDR3 sequence reads: CATSGSPGTKETQYF. The CDR3 DNA is TGTGCCACCAGTGGCTCCCCGGGGACTAAAGAGACCCAGTACTTC.

This clonotype was detected many times. The V gene is TRBV7-2, the J gene TRBJ1-2, with TRBD1 matching over 7 bases. J gave up 3 bases and V 5 bases, and 3 bases lay outside the gene matches. The CDR3 loop spans 13 amino acids. CDR1 SGHTA and CDR2 FQGNSA come from the germline V gene. The CDR3 loop is CASSAGTDYGYTF. For the CDR3, the DNA is TGTGCCAGCAGCGCCGGGACAGACTATGGCTACACCTTC.

The V call is TRBV7-2, the J call TRBJ2-7; 13 bases are shared with TRBD2. V lost 5 bases to trimming and J lost 2 bases; unmatched junction nucleotides: 3. CDR1 is SGHTA and CDR2 is FQGNSA in the germline V gene. The CDR3 sequence is 15 residues long. The CDR3 loop is CASSTGLAGAYEQYF. For the CDR3, the DNA is TGTGCCAGCAGCACAGGACTAGCGGGGGCCTACGAGCAGTACTTC.

This clonotype turned up a few times. The chain has TRBV20-1 and TRBJ2-2, with D possibly matching TRBD1 (5 bases). From germline, CDR1 is DFQATT and CDR2 SNEGSKA (reference sequence). This CDR3 region has 13 residues. V lost 0 bases and J 6 bases, leaving 8 bases between the germline ends. The CDR3 region has the DNA TGCAGTGCTAGAGATACCAGGGCCGGGGAGCTGTTTTTT. This codes for CSARDTRAGELFF.

As for this clonotype: The conserved final phenylalanine or tryptophan is absent from the CDR3, which likely points to a read error. The chain links TRBV12-3 or TRBV12-4 to TRBJ1-6; no reliable D call. The V end was cut by 5 bases, the J end by 12 bases, with 17 bases between. This CDR3 spans 14 amino acids. The CDR3 nucleotides read TGTGCCAGCAGTCTGTTGGGTCGTGGGGTACCCCTCCACGTT. Amino acids: CASSLLGRGVPLHV.

The J gene is TRBJ2-5, the V gene TRBV5-5; D may be TRBD1 (6 bases). The CDR3 extends over 14 amino acids. V lost 0 bases and J lost 3, with 9 bases in between. Germline V gene lookup returns CDR1 SGHKS and CDR2 YYEKEE (reference sequence). The CDR3 DNA sequence: TGTGCCAGCAGCTTGGCCACAGGGAAAGAGACCCAGTACTTC. Its protein is CASSLATGKETQYF.